This T cell receptor beta chain was documented in a study of read filtering for tumor transcriptome and immune sequencing. Notes on the study in general: Compared with RNA-seq, IR-seq gave much higher clonotype depth and reliability. IR-seq and RNA-seq agreed better without single-read clonotypes. The sorted CD138-negative fraction was a mixed bone marrow immune population, not purified T cells.

This clonotype appeared many times. Its antigen remains unknown. From about 0.4 ug of RNA, a library with molecular barcoded alpha/delta and beta/gamma adaptors was made. One entry per CDR3 protein, called by TCRdb with MiXCR from the reads. The table includes roughly 38,000 distinct CDR3 sequences, roughly 13% detected once. The TCR comes from a donor aged 40 or over with multiple myeloma. Specimen: a population of CD138-negative cells sorted from bone marrow.

The CDR3 sequence is CATSTPGTPRELFF. In nucleotides, the CDR3 is TGTGCCACCAGTACACCCGGGACTCCGCGGGAGCTGTTTTTT. The V and J genes are TRBV15 and TRBJ2-2; a possible D gene is TRBD2 (6 bases). Germline-derived CDR1 and CDR2 are LNHNV and YYDKDF (reference sequence). The CDR3 has 14 residues. Trimming left V 6 bases short and J 9 bases short, with 17 bases between. The whole variable domain, remainder taken from reference TRBV15 and TRBJ2-2, is DAMVIQNPRYQVTQFGKPVTLSCSQTLNHNVMYWYQQKSSQAPKLLFHYYDKDFNNEADTPDNFQSRRPNTSFCFLDIRSPGLGDTAMYLCATSTPGTPRELFFGEGSRLTVL.